The clone carrying this T cell receptor beta chain was seen ten or more times. Its antigen is currently unknown. One end of the junction fails to match germline, which may point to a read error. Molecular barcoding with unique molecular identifiers was used for the TCRbeta library. TCRdb re-derived calls from the PCR reads in MiXCR, one entry per CDR3 protein. The sample holds 450,000 to 550,000 distinct CDR3 sequences, approximately 10% seen once. Germline V gene data show CDR1 as MDHEN and CDR2 as SYDVKM. This CDR3 is built from 19 residues. This entry belongs to a study of T-cell reconstitution after alpha-beta-depleted transplantation in children. Overall study results and limits: Hyperexpanded clones declined; after one year, newly produced T cells mostly supplied diversity. Roughly two months post-transplant, alpha-beta T cells reportedly originated from several hundred graft clones that had expanded. The origin of high day-60 TCRbeta diversity in some patients lay in surviving recipient T cells and thymic progenitors.

The gene calls are TRBV28 and TRBJ1-6, with 8 positions matching TRBD1. The clonotype originates from a female patient aged 2-10 years who had a stem cell transplant for aplastic anemia, so the T cells may come from the graft donor. This specimen consisted of PBMCs, mostly from graft donor cells, obtained 180 days after TCRalphabeta/CD19-depleted stem cell transplant. The CDR3: CASSYTRDRLSSYNSPFHF. Written as DNA, the CDR3 is TGTGCCAGCAGCTACACCCGGGACAGGCTAAGCTCCTATAATTCACCCTTCCACTTT.